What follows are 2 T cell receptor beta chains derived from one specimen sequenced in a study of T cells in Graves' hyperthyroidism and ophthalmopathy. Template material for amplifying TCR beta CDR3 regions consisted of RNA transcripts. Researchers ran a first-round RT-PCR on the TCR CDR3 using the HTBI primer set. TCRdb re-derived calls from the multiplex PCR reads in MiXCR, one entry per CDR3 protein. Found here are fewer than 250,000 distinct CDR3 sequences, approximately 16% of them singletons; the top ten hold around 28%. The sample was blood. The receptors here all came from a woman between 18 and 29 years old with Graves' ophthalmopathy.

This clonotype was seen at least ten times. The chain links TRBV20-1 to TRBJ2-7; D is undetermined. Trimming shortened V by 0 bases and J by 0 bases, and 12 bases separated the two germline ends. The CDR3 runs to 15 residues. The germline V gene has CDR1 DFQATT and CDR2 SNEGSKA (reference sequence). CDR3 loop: CSARDTGGTSYEQYF. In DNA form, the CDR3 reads TGCAGTGCTAGAGATACGGGCGGCACCTCCTACGAGCAGTACTTC.

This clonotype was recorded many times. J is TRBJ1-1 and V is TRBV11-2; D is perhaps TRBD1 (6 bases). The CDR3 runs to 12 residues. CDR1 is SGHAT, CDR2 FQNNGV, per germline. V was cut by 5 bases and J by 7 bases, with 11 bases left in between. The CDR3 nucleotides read TGTGCCAGCAGCCCTACAGGGATTGAAGCTTTCTTT. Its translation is CASSPTGIEAFF.